This T cell receptor beta chain was found in a study of cytomegalovirus exposure and HLA in healthy donors. Whole-study context: Among roughly 180 million T cells, an earlier analysis found 120 million or so unique TCR beta sequences.

Findings and limits, study-wide: According to an earlier analysis, most TCR beta V segments yielded productive rearrangements about 90% or about 30% of the time. Later work showed greater clonal expansion in HLA-associated TCR beta chains than in equally common others. A later analysis found most CMV-associated TCR beta chains apparently HLA-restricted.

Concerning this clone: Its antigen is unknown.

The CDR3 is 15 amino acids. The ends were cut back, 11 bases at V and 3 bases at J, with 19 bases in the middle. Germline CDR1 ENHRY, CDR2 SYGVKD. Primers included in the PCR were 60 Vbeta and 13 Jbeta primers. TCRdb keeps only in-frame clones here, not all; method: immunoSEQ multiplex PCR. The sample has about 110,000 clones; about four fifths are singletons. Source material: PBMCs. The source is a man in his forties or fifties in good health and CMV-seronegative. This chain joins TRBV10-3 and TRBJ2-2; maybe TRBD2 (6 bases). The CDR3 reads CAPQTPRGDTGELFF. CDR3 coding DNA: TGTGCCCCGCAGACCCCTCGCGGGGACACCGGGGAGCTGTTTTTT.